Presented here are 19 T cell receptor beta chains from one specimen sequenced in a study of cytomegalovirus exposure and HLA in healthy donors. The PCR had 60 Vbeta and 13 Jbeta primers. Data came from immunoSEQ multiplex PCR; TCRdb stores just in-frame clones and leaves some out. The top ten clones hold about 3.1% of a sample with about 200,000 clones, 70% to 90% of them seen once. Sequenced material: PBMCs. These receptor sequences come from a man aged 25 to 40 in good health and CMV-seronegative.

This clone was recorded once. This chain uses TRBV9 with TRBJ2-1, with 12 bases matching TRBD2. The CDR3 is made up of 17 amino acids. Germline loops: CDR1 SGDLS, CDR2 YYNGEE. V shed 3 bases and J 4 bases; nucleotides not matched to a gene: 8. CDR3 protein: CASSGSSGGATYNEQFF. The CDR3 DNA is TGTGCCAGCAGCGGCTCTAGCGGGGGGGCCACGTACAATGAGCAGTTCTTC.

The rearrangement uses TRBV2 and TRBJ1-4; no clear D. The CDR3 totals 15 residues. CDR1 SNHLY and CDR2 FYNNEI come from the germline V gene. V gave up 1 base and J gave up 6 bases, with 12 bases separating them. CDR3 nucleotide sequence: TGTGCCAGCAGTGAAGGGCGGGGATTGTATGAAAAACTGTTTTTT. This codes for CASSEGRGLYEKLFF.

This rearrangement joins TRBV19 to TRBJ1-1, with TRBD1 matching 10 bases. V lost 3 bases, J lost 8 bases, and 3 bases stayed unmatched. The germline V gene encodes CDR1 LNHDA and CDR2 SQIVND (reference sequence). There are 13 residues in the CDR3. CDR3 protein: CASSIGTGAEAFF. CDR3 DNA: TGTGCCAGTAGTATCGGGACAGGGGCAGAAGCTTTCTTT.

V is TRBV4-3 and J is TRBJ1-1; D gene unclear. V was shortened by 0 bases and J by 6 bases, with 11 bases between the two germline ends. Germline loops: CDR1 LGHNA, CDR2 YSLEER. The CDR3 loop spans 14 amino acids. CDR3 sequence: CASSQDRSGPEAFF. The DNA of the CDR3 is TGCGCCAGCAGCCAAGATAGGTCGGGTCCTGAAGCTTTCTTT.

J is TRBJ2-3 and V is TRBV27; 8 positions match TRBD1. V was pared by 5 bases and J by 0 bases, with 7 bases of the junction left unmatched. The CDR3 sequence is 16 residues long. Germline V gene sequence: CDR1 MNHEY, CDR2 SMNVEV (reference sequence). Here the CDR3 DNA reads TGTGCCAGCAGTCCCTGGACAGGGTCTAGCACAGATACGCAGTATTTT. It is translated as CASSPWTGSSTDTQYF.

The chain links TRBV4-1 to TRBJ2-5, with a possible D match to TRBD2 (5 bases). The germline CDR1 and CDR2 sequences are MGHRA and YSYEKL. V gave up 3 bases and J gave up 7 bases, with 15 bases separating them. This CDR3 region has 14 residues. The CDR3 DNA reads TGCGCCAGCAGCCAGATCCTAGCAGGCGGGACCCAGTACTTC. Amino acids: CASSQILAGGTQYF.

The CDR3, as DNA: TGTGCCAGCAGCAAAGGGGTTGACAACGCTTTCTTT. Translating gives CASSKGVDNAFF. This rearrangement joins TRBV4-2 to TRBJ1-1; D is perhaps TRBD1 (5 bases). Germline V lookup: CDR1 LGHNA, CDR2 YNFKEQ. This CDR3 region has 12 residues. V lost 5 bases, J lost 11 bases, and 15 bases lay in between.

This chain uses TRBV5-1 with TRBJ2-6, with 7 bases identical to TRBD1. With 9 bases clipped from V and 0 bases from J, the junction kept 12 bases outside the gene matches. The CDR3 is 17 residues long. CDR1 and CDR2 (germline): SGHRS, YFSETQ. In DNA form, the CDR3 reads TGCGCCACGCAGAGGACAGGTTCTAGCTCTGGGGCCAACGTCCTGACTTTC. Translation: CATQRTGSSSGANVLTF.

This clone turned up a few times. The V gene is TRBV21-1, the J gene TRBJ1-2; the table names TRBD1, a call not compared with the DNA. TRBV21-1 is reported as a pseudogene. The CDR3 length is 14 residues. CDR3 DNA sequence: TGTGCCAGCAGCTCTTTTCCAGGTAACTATGGCTACACCTTC. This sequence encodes CASSSFPGNYGYTF.

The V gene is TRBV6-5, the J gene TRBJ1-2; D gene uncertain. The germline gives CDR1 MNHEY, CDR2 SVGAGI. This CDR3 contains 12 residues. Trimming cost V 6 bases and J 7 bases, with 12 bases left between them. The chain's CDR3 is CASSPGFSGYTF. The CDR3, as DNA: TGTGCCAGCAGCCCGGGATTCAGTGGCTACACCTTC.

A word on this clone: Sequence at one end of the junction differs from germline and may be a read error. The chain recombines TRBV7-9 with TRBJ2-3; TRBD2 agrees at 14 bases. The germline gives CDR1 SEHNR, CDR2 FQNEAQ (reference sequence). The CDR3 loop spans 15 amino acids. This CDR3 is CSSSSTSGGADTQYF. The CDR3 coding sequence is TGTTCCAGCAGCTCGACTAGCGGGGGGGCAGATACGCAGTATTTT.

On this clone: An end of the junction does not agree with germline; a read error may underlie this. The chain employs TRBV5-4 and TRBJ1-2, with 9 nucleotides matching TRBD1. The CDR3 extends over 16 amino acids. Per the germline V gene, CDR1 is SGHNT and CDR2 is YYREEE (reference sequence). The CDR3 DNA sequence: TGTGTCAGCAGCTTGTTGGGACAGGGCCTCACGCGGGGCTACACCTTC. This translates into CVSSLLGQGLTRGYTF.

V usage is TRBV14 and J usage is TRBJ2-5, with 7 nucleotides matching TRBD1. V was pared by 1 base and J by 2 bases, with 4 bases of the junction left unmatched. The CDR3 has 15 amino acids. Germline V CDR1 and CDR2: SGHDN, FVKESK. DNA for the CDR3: TGTGCCAGCAGCCAAGGGACAGGATTACAAGAGACCCAGTACTTC. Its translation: CASSQGTGLQETQYF.

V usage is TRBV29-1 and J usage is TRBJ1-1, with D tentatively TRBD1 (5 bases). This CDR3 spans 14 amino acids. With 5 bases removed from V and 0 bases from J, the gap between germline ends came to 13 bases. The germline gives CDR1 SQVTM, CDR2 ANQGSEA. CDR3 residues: CSVSQGSMNTEAFF. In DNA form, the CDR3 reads TGCAGCGTTTCGCAGGGTTCCATGAACACTGAAGCTTTCTTT.

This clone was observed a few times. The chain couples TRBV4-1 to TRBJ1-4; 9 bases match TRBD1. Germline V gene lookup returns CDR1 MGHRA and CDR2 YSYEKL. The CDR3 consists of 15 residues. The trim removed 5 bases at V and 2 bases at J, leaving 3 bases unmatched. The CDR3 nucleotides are TGCGCCAGCAGCTTACAGGGGGCGACTAATGAAAAACTGTTTTTT. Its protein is CASSLQGATNEKLFF.

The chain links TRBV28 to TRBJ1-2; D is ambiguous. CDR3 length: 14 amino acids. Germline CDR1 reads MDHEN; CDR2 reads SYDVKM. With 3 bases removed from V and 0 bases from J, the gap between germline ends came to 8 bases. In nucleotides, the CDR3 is TGTGCCAGCAGTTTTGAGGGAACTAACTATGGCTACACCTTC. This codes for CASSFEGTNYGYTF.

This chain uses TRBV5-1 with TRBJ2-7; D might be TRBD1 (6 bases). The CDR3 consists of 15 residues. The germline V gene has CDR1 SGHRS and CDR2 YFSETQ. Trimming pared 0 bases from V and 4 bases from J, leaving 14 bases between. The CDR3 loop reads CASSLEGVQRYEQYF. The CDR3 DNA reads TGCGCCAGCAGCTTGGAGGGGGTCCAGCGATACGAGCAGTACTTC.

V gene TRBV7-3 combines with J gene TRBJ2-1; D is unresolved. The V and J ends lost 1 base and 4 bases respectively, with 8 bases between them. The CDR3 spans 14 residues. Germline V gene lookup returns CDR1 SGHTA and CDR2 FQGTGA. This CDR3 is CASSLIPGYNEQFF. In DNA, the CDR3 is TGTGCCAGCAGCTTAATTCCAGGTTACAATGAGCAGTTCTTC.

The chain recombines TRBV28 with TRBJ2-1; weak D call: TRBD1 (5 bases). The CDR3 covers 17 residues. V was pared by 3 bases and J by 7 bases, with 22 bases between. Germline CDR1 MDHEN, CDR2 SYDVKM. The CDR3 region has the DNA TGTGCCAGCAGTTTCCAGGGATGGGGCTCTACGTGGAATGAGCAGTTCTTC. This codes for CASSFQGWGSTWNEQFF. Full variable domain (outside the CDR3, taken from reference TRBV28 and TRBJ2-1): DVKVTQSSRYLVKRTGEKVFLECVQDMDHENMFWYRQDPGLGLRLIYFSYDVKMKEKGDIPEGYSVSREKKERFSLILESASTNQTSMYLCASSFQGWGSTWNEQFFGPGTRLTVL.